This entry lists 13 T cell receptor beta chains sequenced from one sample in a study of blood T cell repertoires in COVID-19. Sequencing was performed with immunoSEQ multiplex PCR; in TCRdb, only in-frame clones are kept and a portion is missing. The repertoire holds over 40,000 clones, roughly 80% seen once, with 7.4% in the top ten. The sequencing input was peripheral blood. These receptor sequences come from a man aged 55 to 69 with active COVID-19.

V gene TRBV4-1 combines with J gene TRBJ1-2; D gene ambiguous. V shed 0 bases and J shed 5 bases, with 7 bases lying between them. The CDR3 extends over 13 amino acids. In germline, CDR1 is MGHRA, CDR2 YSYEKL. The CDR3 coding sequence is TGCGCCAGCAGCCAAGATCGAGGGTATGGCTACACCTTC. This gives the protein CASSQDRGYGYTF.

CDR3 in DNA: TGTGCCAGCAGTGTCCGGGATTTTTGGGGCAATCAGCCCCAGCATTTT. Translated, it gives CASSVRDFWGNQPQHF. This chain connects TRBV28 to TRBJ1-5; D is uncertain. CDR1 and CDR2 (germline): MDHEN, SYDVKM. The germline V and J ends were trimmed by 5 bases and 2 bases, with 16 bases remaining between them. CDR3 length: 16 residues.

This chain connects TRBV28 to TRBJ1-1; possible D gene TRBD1, 5 bases. CDR3 length: 12 residues. Germline V gene data show CDR1 as MDHEN and CDR2 as SYDVKM. V lost 6 bases and J lost 12, with 17 bases in between. CDR3 coding DNA: TGTGCCAGCAGCCAGGGTGAGTTCGAACCTTTCTTT. It codes for CASSQGEFEPFF.

The chain is built from TRBV5-1 and TRBJ1-2, with a tentative D call TRBD1 (5 bases). The CDR3 spans 14 residues. V was cut by 3 bases and J by 8 bases, with 17 bases left in between. The V gene's germline CDR1 is SGHRS and CDR2 YFSETQ. The CDR3 nucleotides read TGCGCCAGCAGCTCCTCAGGGTCGGCGGGAGGCTACACCTTC. Its protein is CASSSSGSAGGYTF.

The CDR3 region is CASSQAGTGYEQYF. The CDR3 DNA reads as TGTGCCAGCAGCCAAGCCGGGACAGGGTACGAGCAGTACTTC. V gene TRBV4-2 combines with J gene TRBJ2-7, with TRBD1 matching 9 bases. V lost 1 base and J lost 4; bases outside the gene matches: 2. CDR1 LGHNA and CDR2 YNFKEQ come from the germline V gene. The CDR3 totals 14 residues.

The chain couples TRBV11-2 to TRBJ1-1; unclear D gene. Looked up from germline, CDR1 is SGHAT and CDR2 is FQNNGV. The CDR3 spans 13 residues. V shed 5 bases and J shed 1 base, with 8 bases lying between them. The CDR3 bases are TGTGCCAGCAGCCAACAGCAGAACACTGAAGCTTTCTTT. This gives the protein CASSQQQNTEAFF.

This clone showed up just a few times. The gene calls are TRBV10-3 and TRBJ1-5, with D uncertain. CDR3 length: 13 residues. Germline V gene data show CDR1 as ENHRY and CDR2 as SYGVKD. V lost 3 bases and J lost 7, with 10 bases in between. CDR3 sequence (DNA): TGTGCCATCAGTGACAGGCACGGACAGCCCCAGCATTTT. Its protein product is CAISDRHGQPQHF.

In its sample, this clone ranks as medium-sized. CDR3 sequence: CASSGWEDEQFF. The CDR3 nucleotides are TGTGCCAGCAGTGGATGGGAGGATGAGCAGTTCTTC. The J gene is TRBJ2-1, the V gene TRBV2; D is possibly TRBD2 (6 bases). V lost 4 bases and J 8 bases, leaving 9 bases between the germline ends. The CDR3 covers 12 residues. Looked up from germline, CDR1 is SNHLY and CDR2 is FYNNEI.

The chain couples TRBV4-1 to TRBJ2-7; D gene unclear. This CDR3 comprises 15 residues. Trimming pared 2 bases from V and 0 bases from J, leaving 11 bases between. Germline CDR1 is MGHRA and CDR2 is YSYEKL. The CDR3: CASSQNAEHSYEQYF. In nucleotides, the CDR3 is TGCGCCAGCAGCCAAAATGCTGAGCACTCCTACGAGCAGTACTTC.

The CDR3 DNA reads TGTGCCAGCTATCGCGGCACTGAAGCTTTCTTT. It is translated as CASYRGTEAFF. The genes are TRBV27 and TRBJ1-1; D unclear. The CDR3 consists of 11 residues. Germline lookup yields CDR1 MNHEY and CDR2 SMNVEV (reference sequence). Deletions cut 8 bases from V and 4 bases from J, with 8 bases between.

The CDR3 is CASSYPGQGHTGELFF. Here the CDR3 DNA reads TGTGCCAGCAGCTATCCGGGACAGGGGCACACCGGGGAGCTGTTTTTT. The chain uses TRBV7-2 and TRBJ2-2; TRBD1 agrees at 10 bases. J gave up 3 bases and V 4 bases, and 5 bases lay outside the gene matches. CDR1 is SGHTA, CDR2 FQGNSA, per germline. This CDR3 is built from 16 residues.

The CDR3 protein is CASGGQGIFEQYF. The CDR3 DNA reads as TGTGCCAGTGGGGGACAGGGCATTTTCGAGCAGTACTTC. The chain is built from TRBV19 and TRBJ2-7; 9 nucleotides match TRBD1. Germline V gene lookup returns CDR1 LNHDA and CDR2 SQIVND (reference sequence). This CDR3 is built from 13 residues. V dropped 8 bases and J dropped 6; count of bases not matched to a gene: 8.

This chain links TRBV4-1 with TRBJ2-2; D remains unclear. Germline loops: CDR1 MGHRA, CDR2 YSYEKL. CDR3 size: 14 residues. V lost 1 base and J lost 0, with 3 bases in between. The CDR3 DNA sequence: TGCGCCAGCAGCCAAGCCTCGAACACCGGGGAGCTGTTTTTT. This gives the protein CASSQASNTGELFF.